This is a list of T cell receptor beta chains from one sample in a study of T cell responses to AZD1222 COVID-19 vaccine. Data came from immunoSEQ multiplex PCR; TCRdb stores just in-frame clones and leaves some out. The sample records some 140,000 clones, over 85% being singletons. Specimen: peripheral blood, collected on day 0 of AZD1222 vaccination. The receptors stem from an adult in good health. CDR3s include the opening cysteine and the closing phenylalanine or tryptophan. Fields, in order: V gene, J gene, CDR3 protein.

v_call: TRBV9
j_call: TRBJ2-5
cdr3_aa: CASSVEGGGPQETQYF

v_call: TRBV2
j_call: TRBJ1-2
cdr3_aa: CASSEKRESPIWGYTF

v_call: TRBV6-5
j_call: TRBJ1-1
cdr3_aa: CASRDRGEGNTEAFF

v_call: TRBV30
j_call: TRBJ1-1
cdr3_aa: CAWRHMNTEAFF

v_call: TRBV3-1/TRBV3-2
j_call: TRBJ2-7
cdr3_aa: CASSPHNYEQYF

v_call: TRBV7-2
j_call: TRBJ1-2
cdr3_aa: CASSSGMGYGYTF

v_call: TRBV6-5
j_call: TRBJ1-1
cdr3_aa: CASSYSFSVSEAFF

v_call: TRBV24-1
j_call: TRBJ2-3
cdr3_aa: CATSTTTDTQYF

v_call: TRBV5-1
j_call: TRBJ1-2
cdr3_aa: CASSLDTSLGGYTF

v_call: TRBV5-6
j_call: TRBJ2-7
cdr3_aa: CASSLYHREGYEQYF

v_call: TRBV27
j_call: TRBJ1-2
cdr3_aa: CASSLSGRFYGYTF

v_call: TRBV12-5
j_call: TRBJ1-2
cdr3_aa: CASGLAPGPQHGYTF

v_call: TRBV30
j_call: TRBJ2-7
cdr3_aa: CAGGRRGSSYEQYF

v_call: TRBV30
j_call: TRBJ2-7
cdr3_aa: CAWGAGPEQYF

v_call: TRBV4-2
j_call: TRBJ1-1
cdr3_aa: CASSQDVGFEAFF

v_call: TRBV5-1
j_call: TRBJ1-3
cdr3_aa: CASSPGPSGNTIYF

v_call: TRBV19
j_call: TRBJ1-6
cdr3_aa: CASSPVGSNNSPLHF

v_call: TRBV3-1/TRBV3-2
j_call: TRBJ1-2
cdr3_aa: CASSQKGSGYTF

v_call: TRBV19
j_call: TRBJ2-7
cdr3_aa: CASSSLAGEMDF

v_call: TRBV4-1
j_call: TRBJ1-1
cdr3_aa: CASSQILNTEAFF

v_call: TRBV15
j_call: TRBJ2-3
cdr3_aa: CATSRVRLAHTDTQYF

v_call: TRBV5-1
j_call: TRBJ2-7
cdr3_aa: CASSISGGSSYEQYF

v_call: TRBV30
j_call: TRBJ1-5
cdr3_aa: CAWSGDKNQPQHF

v_call: TRBV10-3
j_call: TRBJ2-1
cdr3_aa: CAMTIDRGNEQFF

v_call: TRBV4-1
j_call: TRBJ2-1
cdr3_aa: CASSQDSGTVGNNEQFF

v_call: TRBV11-1
j_call: TRBJ2-7
cdr3_aa: CASSLFQGNYEQYF

v_call: TRBV7-6
j_call: TRBJ2-7
cdr3_aa: CASSRTSGGAFKIYEQYF

v_call: TRBV9
j_call: TRBJ1-2
cdr3_aa: CASSVATGTGLDGYTF

v_call: TRBV19
j_call: TRBJ2-3
cdr3_aa: CASSIMVAGTDTQYF

v_call: TRBV10-3
j_call: TRBJ2-1
cdr3_aa: CAISESLAGRIYNEQFF

v_call: TRBV5-1
j_call: TRBJ2-7
cdr3_aa: CASSPGVAGGTYEQYF

v_call: TRBV7-6
j_call: TRBJ1-5
cdr3_aa: CASSPKYGQRGDQPQHF

v_call: TRBV6-2/TRBV6-3
j_call: TRBJ1-6
cdr3_aa: CASSWDKQGRTVSSPLHF

v_call: TRBV5-1
j_call: TRBJ1-2
cdr3_aa: CASSSDLMTGPLIGYTF

v_call: TRBV6-2/TRBV6-3
j_call: TRBJ2-7
cdr3_aa: CASSYSGEQYF

v_call: TRBV7-9
j_call: TRBJ1-2
cdr3_aa: CASSPGEISYTF

v_call: TRBV6-5
j_call: TRBJ2-7
cdr3_aa: CASQAGPHYEQYF

v_call: TRBV14
j_call: TRBJ2-7
cdr3_aa: CASSQGLLNYEQYF

v_call: TRBV28
j_call: TRBJ1-6
cdr3_aa: CASSRGQVNSPLHF

v_call: TRBV12-3/TRBV12-4
j_call: TRBJ1-5
cdr3_aa: CASTLRLNQPQHF

v_call: TRBV7-9
j_call: TRBJ2-7
cdr3_aa: CASSLENYLEQYF

v_call: TRBV15
j_call: TRBJ2-2
cdr3_aa: CATTDRSNTGELFF

v_call: TRBV7-2
j_call: TRBJ2-1
cdr3_aa: CASGLHSQVNEQFF

v_call: TRBV29-1
j_call: TRBJ1-1
cdr3_aa: CSARSRDGGHTEAFF

v_call: TRBV7-2
j_call: TRBJ2-3
cdr3_aa: CASSSRLQDTQYF

v_call: TRBV2
j_call: TRBJ2-7
cdr3_aa: CASSPLLGGEYEQYF

v_call: TRBV24-1
j_call: TRBJ2-2
cdr3_aa: CATSWDTRGTGELFF

v_call: TRBV11-2
j_call: TRBJ1-1
cdr3_aa: CASSLGTAQGTEAFF

v_call: TRBV7-3
j_call: TRBJ1-1
cdr3_aa: CASSVDRRNTEAFF

v_call: TRBV9
j_call: TRBJ1-1
cdr3_aa: CASGLTGTSTEAFF